The 2 T cell receptor beta chains reported below all come from one sample, sequenced in a study of identical twins. TCRdb used MiXCR to reprocess the 5' RACE reads, holding one entry per CDR3 protein. The repertoire holds a few hundred thousand distinct CDR3 sequences, with nearly 15% as singletons. The data also belong to a second study, concerning yellow fever vaccine responses in identical twins.

Sequences were obtained from CD4+ T cells sorted from blood. All receptors derive from a woman aged 18-35 years in good health.

This sequence joins TRBV6-1 and TRBJ2-1; 11 positions match TRBD2. Germline CDR1 MNHNS, CDR2 SASEGT. The CDR3 runs 14 residues. The ends lost 6 bases at V and 4 bases at J; junction bases unmatched: 2. For the CDR3, the DNA is TGTGCCAGCAGAGTAGCGGGAGGGTACAATGAGCAGTTCTTC. Its protein is CASRVAGGYNEQFF.

The V call is TRBV18, the J call TRBJ2-3, with D possibly being TRBD1 (6 bases). Trimming removed 6 bases at V and 6 bases at J, with 22 bases between. From germline, CDR1 is KGHSH and CDR2 LQKENI. CDR3 length: 16 residues. The CDR3 DNA sequence: TGTGCCAGCTCCCCTAATCTGGACACGAGGGGGGATACGCAGTATTTT. Amino acids: CASSPNLDTRGDTQYF.